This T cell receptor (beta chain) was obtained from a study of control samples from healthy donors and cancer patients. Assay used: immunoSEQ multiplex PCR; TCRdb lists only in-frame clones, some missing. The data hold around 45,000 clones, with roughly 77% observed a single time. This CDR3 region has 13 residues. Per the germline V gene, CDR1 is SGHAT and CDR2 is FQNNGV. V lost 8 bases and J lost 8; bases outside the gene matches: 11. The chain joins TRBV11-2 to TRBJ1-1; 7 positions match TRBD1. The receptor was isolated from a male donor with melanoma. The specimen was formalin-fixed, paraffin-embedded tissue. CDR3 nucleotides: TGTGCCAGCGCCGCTCACAGGGGCAGGGAAGCTTTCTTT. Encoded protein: CASAAHRGREAFF.